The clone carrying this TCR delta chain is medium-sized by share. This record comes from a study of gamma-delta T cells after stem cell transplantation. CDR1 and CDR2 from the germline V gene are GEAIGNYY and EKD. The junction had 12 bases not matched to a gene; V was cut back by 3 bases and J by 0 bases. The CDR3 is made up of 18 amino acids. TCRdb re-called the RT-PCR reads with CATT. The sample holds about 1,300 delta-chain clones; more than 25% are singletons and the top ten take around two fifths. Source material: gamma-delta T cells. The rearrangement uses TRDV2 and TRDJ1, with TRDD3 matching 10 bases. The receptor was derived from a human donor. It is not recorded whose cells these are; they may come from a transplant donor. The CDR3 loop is CACDAILLGDSYTDKLIF. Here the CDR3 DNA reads TGTGCCTGTGACGCTATTCTACTGGGGGATTCGTACACCGATAAACTCATCTTT.